This is a list of T cell receptor beta chains from one sample in a study of T cell changes during pregnancy in multiple sclerosis. Assay used: immunoSEQ multiplex PCR; TCRdb lists only in-frame clones, some missing. The sample shows 60,000 to 85,000 clones, roughly 90% of them seen only once. Sequencing was performed on peripheral blood, taken after pregnancy. The origin of the receptors is a female donor in good health, enrolled as a control in a pregnancy study. Both conserved end residues are part of each CDR3. Fields, in order: D gene, clone size, V gene, J gene, CDR3 protein, CDR3 DNA. D genes are given only for firm matches. Some rows have no size entry. The others give once, few or many, or a class for an expanded clone.

>TRBD1|NA|TRBV19|TRBJ2-1
CASSNRGNEQFF
TGTGCCAGTAGTAACAGGGGGAATGAGCAGTTCTTC
>NA|NA|TRBV5-1|TRBJ1-1
CASSQRGILTEAFF
TGCGCCAGCAGCCAAAGGGGAATTTTAACTGAAGCTTTCTTT
>NA|few|TRBV5-5|TRBJ2-7
CASSLAGEYEQYF
TGTGCCAGCAGCTTGGCAGGGGAGTACGAGCAGTACTTC
>TRBD1|few|TRBV10-3|TRBJ1-1
CAISGQGITEAFF
TGTGCCATCAGTGGACAGGGAATCACTGAAGCTTTCTTT
>NA|NA|TRBV2|TRBJ2-1
CASSWGTSGNEQFF
TGTGCCAGCAGTTGGGGGACTTCTGGCAATGAGCAGTTCTTC
>NA|NA|TRBV5-4|TRBJ1-1
CASISRTEAFF
TGTGCCAGCATCTCTCGCACTGAAGCTTTCTTT
>NA|NA|TRBV5-1|TRBJ1-1
CASGGGNTEAFF
TGCGCCAGTGGGGGGGGGAACACTGAAGCTTTCTTT
>NA|NA|TRBV2|TRBJ2-5
CASTFRETQYF
TGTGCCAGCACCTTCAGAGAGACCCAGTACTTC
>TRBD1|NA|TRBV4-1|TRBJ1-1
CASSQDLGQGNTEAFF
TGCGCCAGCAGCCAAGATTTGGGACAGGGGAACACTGAAGCTTTCTTT
>NA|NA|TRBV6-5|TRBJ1-5
CASSYLGQPNQPQHF
TGTGCCAGCAGTTACTTAGGACAGCCCAATCAGCCCCAGCATTTT
>NA|NA|TRBV18|TRBJ1-3
CASSPTDHSGNTIYF
TGTGCCAGCTCACCAACAGACCACTCTGGAAACACCATATATTTT
>TRBD1|NA|TRBV28|TRBJ1-6
CASSPGQGNSPLHF
TGTGCCAGCAGTCCCGGACAGGGTAATTCACCCCTCCACTTT
>NA|NA|TRBV7-9|TRBJ1-5
CASSSSRGPLSNQPQHF
TGTGCCAGCAGCTCTAGCAGGGGTCCCCTCAGCAATCAGCCCCAGCATTTT
>NA|NA|TRBV5-8|TRBJ2-1
CASSLAWGPRAYNEQFF
TGTGCCAGCAGCTTGGCCTGGGGGCCGAGGGCCTACAATGAGCAGTTCTTC
>TRBD2|NA|TRBV11-2|TRBJ2-3
CASSLEGAGVKSDTQYF
TGTGCCAGCAGCTTAGAGGGTGCGGGAGTGAAGTCAGATACGCAGTATTTT
>TRBD2|NA|TRBV25-1|TRBJ2-3
CASSETGGLADTQYF
TGTGCCAGCAGTGAAACGGGAGGTCTAGCAGATACGCAGTATTTT
>NA|NA|TRBV28|TRBJ1-1
CASSLDQWAWTEAFF
TGTGCCAGCAGTTTAGACCAGTGGGCGTGGACTGAAGCTTTCTTT
>TRBD1|once|TRBV29-1|TRBJ2-4
CSVLDRDRENIQYF
TGCAGCGTCCTTGACCGGGACAGGGAAAACATTCAGTACTTC
>TRBD1|NA|TRBV2|TRBJ1-1
CASKEGQGNTEAFF
TGTGCCAGCAAAGAGGGACAGGGAAACACTGAAGCTTTCTTT
>NA|NA|TRBV7-8|TRBJ2-6
CASSLLRDSGANVLTF
TGTGCCAGCAGCTTACTACGGGACTCTGGGGCCAACGTCCTGACTTTC
>NA|NA|TRBV7-6|TRBJ2-2
CASSLGTANTGELFF
TGTGCCAGCAGCTTAGGCACAGCGAACACCGGGGAGCTGTTTTTT
>TRBD2|NA|TRBV27|TRBJ2-1
CASSSPGLAGGTHEQFF
TGTGCCAGCAGTTCCCCAGGACTAGCGGGAGGAACCCATGAGCAGTTCTTC